The rows below give T cell receptor beta chains drawn from one sample of a study of liver allograft versus peripheral blood T cells. TCRdb analysed the reads with MiXCR anew, one entry per CDR3 protein. This sample carries about 10,000 distinct CDR3 sequences, about 19% of them seen once, and the ten largest clones take 1.7%. Source of these receptors: a human patient who had a liver transplant. The T cells may partly be graft donor cells. The CDR3 runs from the conserved cysteine through the conserved F or W. Fields, in order: clone size, V gene, J gene, D gene, CDR3 protein, CDR3 DNA. D genes are given only for firm matches. For some rows the clone size is stated as once, few or many, or as a class when expanded; others skip it.

medium-sized,TRBV30,TRBJ2-7,NA,CAWSVRGRGPYEQYF,TGTGCCTGGAGTGTACGGGGAAGAGGGCCCTACGAGCAGTACTTC
few,TRBV6-1,TRBJ2-7,TRBD2,CASSDLAGAAYEQYF,TGTGCCAGCAGTGATCTAGCGGGAGCCGCCTACGAGCAGTACTTC
NA,TRBV20-1,TRBJ2-7,TRBD2,CSAPKAGENEQYF,TGCAGTGCGCCCAAAGCGGGAGAAAACGAGCAGTACTTC
medium-sized,TRBV6-1,TRBJ2-5,NA,CASSGGPETQYF,TGTGCCAGCAGCGGGGGACCGGAGACCCAGTACTTC
medium-sized,TRBV6-1,TRBJ1-3,TRBD1,CASRDRTGGYTIYF,TGTGCCAGCAGGGACAGGACAGGGGGCTACACCATATATTTT
medium-sized,TRBV6-5,TRBJ1-1,TRBD1,CASSPGTGLVTFF,TGTGCCAGCAGTCCCGGGACAGGGTTGGTGACTTTCTTT
medium-sized,TRBV6-5,TRBJ2-2,TRBD1,CASSEGAGTGELFF,TGTGCCAGCAGTGAGGGGGCAGGCACCGGGGAGCTGTTTTTT
few,TRBV6-1,TRBJ1-5,NA,CASSEDGVQNQPQHF,TGTGCCAGCAGTGAAGATGGGGTTCAAAATCAGCCCCAGCATTTT
medium-sized,TRBV27,TRBJ1-2,TRBD1,CASSLSGQGYGYTF,TGTGCCAGCAGTTTATCGGGACAGGGTTACGGCTACACCTTC
medium-sized,TRBV18,TRBJ2-2,NA,CASSPPLVTGELFF,TGTGCCAGCTCACCACCCCTCGTTACCGGGGAGCTGTTTTTT
medium-sized,TRBV6-1,TRBJ1-2,NA,CASSEGPATYGYTF,TGTGCCAGCAGTGAGGGGCCTGCTACGTATGGCTACACCTTC
few,TRBV6-5,TRBJ1-6,TRBD1,CASSGGQGANYNSPLHF,TGTGCCAGCAGTGGTGGACAGGGGGCTAACTATAATTCACCCCTCCACTTT
few,TRBV5-4,TRBJ2-7,TRBD2,CASSRGGQSSYEQYF,TGTGCCAGCAGCCGCGGGGGGCAGAGCTCCTACGAGCAGTACTTC
NA,TRBV30,TRBJ2-3,NA,CAWSPGTDTQYF,TGTGCCTGGAGTCCCGGCACAGATACGCAGTATTTT
medium-sized,TRBV18,TRBJ1-2,TRBD1,CASSPDRTLSYGYTF,TGTGCCAGCTCACCGGACAGGACCCTAAGCTATGGCTACACCTTC
NA,TRBV14,TRBJ1-1,NA,CASSREGGSTEAFF,TGTGCCAGCAGCCGAGAGGGTGGAAGCACTGAAGCTTTCTTT
medium-sized,TRBV7-9,TRBJ2-1,NA,CASSPITNDEQFF,TGTGCCAGCAGCCCCATTACTAACGATGAGCAGTTCTTC
few,TRBV12-3/TRBV12-4,TRBJ1-6,TRBD1,CASSLRQGSYNSPLHF,TGTGCCAGCAGTCTCCGACAGGGGTCCTATAATTCACCCCTCCACTTT
medium-sized,TRBV19,TRBJ2-2,TRBD1,CASSRQGAYTGELFF,TGTGCCAGTAGTCGCCAGGGGGCTTACACCGGGGAGCTGTTTTTT
medium-sized,TRBV19,TRBJ1-6,TRBD1,CASSINRGSPLHF,TGTGCCAGTAGTATCAACAGGGGCTCACCCCTCCACTTT
medium-sized,TRBV29-1,TRBJ2-1,NA,CSVEEGQISYNEQFF,TGCAGCGTTGAAGAAGGACAGATCTCCTACAATGAGCAGTTCTTC
NA,TRBV12-3/TRBV12-4,TRBJ2-1,TRBD2,CASSLTSGGNNEQFF,TGTGCCAGCAGTTTAACTAGCGGGGGCAACAATGAGCAGTTCTTC
medium-sized,TRBV28,TRBJ1-2,NA,CASSLQGYGYTF,TGTGCCAGCAGTCTGCAGGGCTATGGCTACACCTTC
NA,TRBV3-1,TRBJ2-7,NA,CASSQDTSATYEQYF,TGTGCCAGCAGCCAAGATACATCCGCCACCTACGAGCAGTACTTC
NA,TRBV12-3/TRBV12-4,TRBJ2-7,TRBD2,CASSLSGTSGYEQYF,TGTGCCAGCAGTCTGTCCGGGACTAGCGGCTACGAGCAGTACTTC
medium-sized,TRBV18,TRBJ2-5,NA,CASSPPGETQYF,TGTGCCAGCTCACCACCGGGAGAGACCCAGTACTTC
medium-sized,TRBV6-1,TRBJ2-3,NA,CASSPRGADTQYF,TGTGCCAGCAGCCCTAGGGGGGCAGATACGCAGTATTTT
many,TRBV5-6,TRBJ1-2,TRBD1,CASSFKGQENYGYTF,TGTGCCAGCAGCTTTAAAGGACAGGAGAACTATGGCTACACCTTC
few,TRBV24-1,TRBJ2-7,NA,CATSATGTYEQYF,TGTGCCACCAGCGCAACAGGGACCTACGAGCAGTACTTC
NA,TRBV30,TRBJ2-7,TRBD1,CAWSKPPRQGHEQYF,TGTGCCTGGAGTAAACCTCCCAGACAGGGCCACGAGCAGTACTTC
medium-sized,TRBV18,TRBJ2-1,TRBD1,CASSPGQTSYNEQFF,TGTGCCAGCTCCCCGGGACAGACCTCCTACAATGAGCAGTTCTTC
few,TRBV10-3,TRBJ2-3,NA,CAISPQGQGRDGADTQYF,TGTGCCATCAGCCCACAGGGTCAGGGGCGGGACGGGGCAGATACGCAGTATTTT
medium-sized,TRBV18,TRBJ1-1,NA,CASSPGIIDSTEAFF,TGTGCCAGCTCACCAGGCATAATCGACAGCACTGAAGCTTTCTTT
NA,TRBV12-3/TRBV12-4,TRBJ2-7,NA,CASVGETYEQYF,TGTGCCAGCGTCGGGGAAACATACGAGCAGTACTTC
NA,TRBV28,TRBJ1-2,NA,CASSPYGGRVANYGYTF,TGTGCCAGCAGTCCGTACGGGGGGCGGGTGGCTAACTATGGCTACACCTTC
many,TRBV27,TRBJ1-1,NA,CASRDPGSTKAFF,TGTGCCAGCAGGGATCCGGGGAGTACGAAGGCTTTCTTT
many,TRBV28,TRBJ1-2,NA,CASRRNYGYTF,TGTGCCAGCAGGCGGAACTATGGCTACACCTTC
medium-sized,TRBV24-1,TRBJ1-2,TRBD1,CATSDSTGNYGYTF,TGTGCCACCAGTGATTCGACAGGGAACTATGGCTACACCTTC
once,TRBV28,TRBJ2-1,NA,CASVERGNEQFF,TGTGCCAGCGTGGAAAGGGGCAATGAGCAGTTCTTC
NA,TRBV14,TRBJ2-7,NA,CASSQDPSVNEQYF,TGTGCCAGCAGCCAAGATCCTAGCGTGAACGAGCAGTACTTC
few,TRBV7-9,TRBJ1-1,NA,CASSFHSPSGSGAEAFF,TGTGCCAGCAGTTTCCACTCACCCTCAGGGTCAGGGGCTGAAGCTTTCTTT
few,TRBV28,TRBJ1-5,NA,CASSLPDSSNQPQHF,TGTGCCAGCAGTTTACCGGACAGTAGCAATCAGCCCCAGCATTTT
medium-sized,TRBV18,TRBJ1-2,NA,CASSPLTLGPLNYGYTF,TGTGCCAGCTCACCACTGACTCTGGGACCGCTAAACTATGGCTACACCTTC
few,TRBV27,TRBJ2-3,NA,CASSPYGIQSTQYF,TGTGCCAGCAGCCCATATGGGATCCAGAGTACGCAGTATTTT
NA,TRBV7-9,TRBJ1-1,NA,CASSLDYSFFPEAFF,TGTGCCAGCAGCTTAGATTACAGCTTTTTTCCTGAAGCTTTCTTT